Detailed here is one T cell receptor beta chain. Through a sample-barcoded 5' primer and a J-beta primer mix, a second PCR was run for roughly 6 to 12 cycles. A template-switch adaptor containing 12 random nucleotides labeled each cDNA molecule. Using its own MiXCR run on the 5' RACE reads, TCRdb lists one record per CDR3 protein. The table records 550,000 to 700,000 distinct CDR3 sequences, roughly a quarter of them present only once. Trimming stripped 1 base from V and 8 bases from J, with 12 bases between. Germline assignment: CDR1 DFQATT and CDR2 SNEGSKA (reference sequence). The CDR3 has 13 amino acids. This specimen belongs to a study of blood T cells in healthy people across ages. The sample providers were healthy Caucasian people from Russia, aged roughly 6 to 95.

The chain has TRBV20-1 and TRBJ2-4; TRBD1 might be the D (6 bases). The source material was blood. The TCR comes from a woman aged 70-85 years in good health. CDR3: CSARGGGEYIQYF. In DNA, the CDR3 is TGCAGTGCTAGAGGAGGGGGAGAATACATTCAGTACTTC.